The sequence of this T cell receptor (beta chain) was determined in a study of blood T cells in healthy people across ages. The CDR3 consists of 14 residues. Germline V CDR1 and CDR2: DFQATT, SNEGSKA (reference sequence). Trimming took 7 bases from V and 0 from J; bases not matched to a gene: 8. Primed by a sample-barcoded 5' primer and a J-beta primer mix, a second PCR proceeded for 7 to 11 cycles. Every single cDNA molecule received a tag from a template-switch adaptor with 12 random nucleotides. TCRdb ran MiXCR on the 5' RACE reads and lists one entry per CDR3 protein. The table includes about 780,000 distinct CDR3 sequences, around two thirds detected once.

The specimen sequenced was blood. The sequence came from a man aged 25 to 45 in good health. This chain links TRBV20-1 with TRBJ1-1; 7 positions agree with TRBD1. The CDR3 DNA follows: TGCAGTGGCAAGACGGGACAGCTGAACACTGAAGCTTTCTTT. Translated, it gives CSGKTGQLNTEAFF.